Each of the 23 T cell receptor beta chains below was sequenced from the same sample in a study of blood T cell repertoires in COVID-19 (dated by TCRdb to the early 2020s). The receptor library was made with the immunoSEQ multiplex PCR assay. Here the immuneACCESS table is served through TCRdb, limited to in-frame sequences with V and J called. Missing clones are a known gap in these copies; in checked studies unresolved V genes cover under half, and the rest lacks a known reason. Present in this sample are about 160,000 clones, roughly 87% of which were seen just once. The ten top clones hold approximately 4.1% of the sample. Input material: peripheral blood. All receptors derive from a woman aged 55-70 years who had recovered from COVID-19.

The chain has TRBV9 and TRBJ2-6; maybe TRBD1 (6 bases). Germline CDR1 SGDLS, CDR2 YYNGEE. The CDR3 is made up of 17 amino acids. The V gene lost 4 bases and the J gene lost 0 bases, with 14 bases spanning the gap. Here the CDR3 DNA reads TGTGCCAGCAGCTTCAGACAGGCCCGCTCTGGGGCCAACGTCCTGACTTTC. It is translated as CASSFRQARSGANVLTF. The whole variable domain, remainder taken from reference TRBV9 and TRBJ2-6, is DSGVTQTPKHLITATGQRVTLRCSPRSGDLSVYWYQQSLDQGLQFLIQYYNGEERAKGNILERFSAQQFPDLHSELNLSSLELGDSALYFCASSFRQARSGANVLTFGAGSRLTVL.

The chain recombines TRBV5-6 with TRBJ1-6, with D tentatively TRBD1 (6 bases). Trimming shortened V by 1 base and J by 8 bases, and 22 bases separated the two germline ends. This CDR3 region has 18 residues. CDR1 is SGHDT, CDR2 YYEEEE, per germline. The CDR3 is CASSLRGAGGRGYSPLHF. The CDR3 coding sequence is TGTGCCAGCAGCTTGCGGGGGGCGGGGGGCCGGGGGTATTCACCCCTCCACTTT.

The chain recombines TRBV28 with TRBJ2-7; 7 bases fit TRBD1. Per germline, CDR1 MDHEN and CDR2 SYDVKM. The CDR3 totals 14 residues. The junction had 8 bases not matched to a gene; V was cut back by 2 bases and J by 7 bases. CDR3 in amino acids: CASSLTQGNREQYF. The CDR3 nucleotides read TGTGCCAGCAGTTTAACACAGGGGAATAGAGAGCAGTACTTC.

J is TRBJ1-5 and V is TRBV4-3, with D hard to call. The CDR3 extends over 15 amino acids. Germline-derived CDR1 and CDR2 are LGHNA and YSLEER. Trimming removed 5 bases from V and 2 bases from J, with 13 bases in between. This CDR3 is CASSFSIEGNQPQHF. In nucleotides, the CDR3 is TGCGCCAGCAGCTTCAGTATCGAAGGCAATCAGCCCCAGCATTTT.

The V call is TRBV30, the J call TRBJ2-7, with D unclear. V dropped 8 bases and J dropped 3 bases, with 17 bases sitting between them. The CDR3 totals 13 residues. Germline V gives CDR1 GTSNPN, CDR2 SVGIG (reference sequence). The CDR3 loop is CAGSRIINYEQYF. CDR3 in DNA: TGTGCCGGCTCGCGGATAATCAACTACGAGCAGTACTTC.

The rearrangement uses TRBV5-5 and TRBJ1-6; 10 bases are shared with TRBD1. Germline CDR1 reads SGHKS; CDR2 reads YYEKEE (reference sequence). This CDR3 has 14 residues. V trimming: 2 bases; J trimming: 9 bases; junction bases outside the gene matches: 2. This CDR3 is CASSLWDRGSPLHF. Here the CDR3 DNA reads TGTGCCAGCAGCTTATGGGACAGGGGTTCACCCCTCCACTTT.

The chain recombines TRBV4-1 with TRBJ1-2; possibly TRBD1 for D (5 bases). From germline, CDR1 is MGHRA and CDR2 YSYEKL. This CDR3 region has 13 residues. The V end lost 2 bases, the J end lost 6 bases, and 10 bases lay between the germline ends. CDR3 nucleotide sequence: TGCGCCAGCAGCCAACCGGGGGTGGATGGCTACACCTTC. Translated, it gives CASSQPGVDGYTF.

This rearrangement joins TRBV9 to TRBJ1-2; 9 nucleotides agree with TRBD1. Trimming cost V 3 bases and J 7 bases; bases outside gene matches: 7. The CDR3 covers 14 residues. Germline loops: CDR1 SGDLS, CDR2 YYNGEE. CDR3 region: CASSGTGARGGYTF. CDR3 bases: TGTGCCAGCAGCGGGACAGGGGCCCGCGGTGGCTACACCTTC.

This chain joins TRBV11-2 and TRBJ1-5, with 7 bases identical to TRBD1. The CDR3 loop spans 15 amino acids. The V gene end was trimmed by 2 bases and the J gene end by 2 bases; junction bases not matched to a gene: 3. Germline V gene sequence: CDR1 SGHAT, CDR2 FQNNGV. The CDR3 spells CASSLFGTGNQPQHF. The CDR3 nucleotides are TGTGCCAGCAGCTTATTTGGGACAGGCAATCAGCCCCAGCATTTT.

CDR3 bases: TGTGCCAGCAGCTTAGCAGGCGAGGGGGCCACGCAGTATTTT. Amino acids: CASSLAGEGATQYF. The chain combines TRBV11-2 with TRBJ2-3, with 7 bases that match TRBD1. The CDR3 runs to 14 residues. J gave up 9 bases and V 1 base, and 7 bases lay outside the gene matches. Germline CDR1 SGHAT, CDR2 FQNNGV.

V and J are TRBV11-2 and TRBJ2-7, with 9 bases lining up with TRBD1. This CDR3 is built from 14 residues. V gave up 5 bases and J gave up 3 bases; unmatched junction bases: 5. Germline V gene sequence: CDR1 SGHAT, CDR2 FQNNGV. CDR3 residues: CASSEGQGIYEQYF. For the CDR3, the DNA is TGTGCCAGCAGCGAGGGACAGGGCATCTACGAGCAGTACTTC.

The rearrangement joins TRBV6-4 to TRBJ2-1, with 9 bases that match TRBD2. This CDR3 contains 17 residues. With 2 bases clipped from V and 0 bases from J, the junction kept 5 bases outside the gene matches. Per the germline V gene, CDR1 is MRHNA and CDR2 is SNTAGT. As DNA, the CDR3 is TGTGCCAGCAGTGACGCGGGGGGGCTCAGCTCCTACAATGAGCAGTTCTTC. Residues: CASSDAGGLSSYNEQFF.

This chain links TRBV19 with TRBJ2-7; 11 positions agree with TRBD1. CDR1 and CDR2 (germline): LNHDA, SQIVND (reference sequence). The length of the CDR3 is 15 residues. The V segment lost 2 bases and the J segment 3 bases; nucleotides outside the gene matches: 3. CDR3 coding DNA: TGTGCCAGTAGTATATCGGGACAGGGGGTCTACGAGCAGTACTTC. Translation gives CASSISGQGVYEQYF.

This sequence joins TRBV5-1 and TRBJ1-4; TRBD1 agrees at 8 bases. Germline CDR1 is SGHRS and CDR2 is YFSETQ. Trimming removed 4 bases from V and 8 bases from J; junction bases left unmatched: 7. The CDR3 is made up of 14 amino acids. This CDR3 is CASSIGQGEEKLFF. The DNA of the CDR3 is TGCGCCAGCAGCATCGGACAGGGAGAGGAAAAACTGTTTTTT.

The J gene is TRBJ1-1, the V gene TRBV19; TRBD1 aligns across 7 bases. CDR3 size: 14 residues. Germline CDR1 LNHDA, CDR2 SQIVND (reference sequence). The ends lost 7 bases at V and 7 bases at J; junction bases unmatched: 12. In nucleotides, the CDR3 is TGTGCCAGTATTGTGGGGCCAGGGGGATATGAAGCTTTCTTT. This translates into CASIVGPGGYEAFF.

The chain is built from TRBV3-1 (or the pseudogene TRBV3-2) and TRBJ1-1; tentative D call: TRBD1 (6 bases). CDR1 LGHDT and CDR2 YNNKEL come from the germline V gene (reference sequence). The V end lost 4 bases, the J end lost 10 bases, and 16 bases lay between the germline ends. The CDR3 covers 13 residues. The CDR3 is CASSPTGYKGAFF. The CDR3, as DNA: TGTGCCAGCAGCCCAACAGGGTATAAGGGAGCTTTCTTT.

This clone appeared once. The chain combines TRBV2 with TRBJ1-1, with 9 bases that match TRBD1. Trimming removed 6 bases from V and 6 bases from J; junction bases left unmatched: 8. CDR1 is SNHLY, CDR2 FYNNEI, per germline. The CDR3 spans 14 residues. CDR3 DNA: TGTGCCAGCAGCTATACAGGGGGCCCCCCTGAAGCTTTCTTT. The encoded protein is CASSYTGGPPEAFF. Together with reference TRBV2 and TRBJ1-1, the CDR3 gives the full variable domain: EPEVTQTPSHQVTQMGQEVILRCVPISNHLYFYWYRQILGQKVEFLVSFYNNEISEKSEIFDDQFSVERPDGSNFTLKIRSTKLEDSAMYFCASSYTGGPPEAFFGQGTRLTVV.

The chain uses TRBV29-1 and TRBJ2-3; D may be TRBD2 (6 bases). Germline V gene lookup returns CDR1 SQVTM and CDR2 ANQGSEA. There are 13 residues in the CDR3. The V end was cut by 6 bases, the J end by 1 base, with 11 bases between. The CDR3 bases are TGCAGCGTGACGGGGGTTGGCACAGATACGCAGTATTTT. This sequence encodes CSVTGVGTDTQYF.

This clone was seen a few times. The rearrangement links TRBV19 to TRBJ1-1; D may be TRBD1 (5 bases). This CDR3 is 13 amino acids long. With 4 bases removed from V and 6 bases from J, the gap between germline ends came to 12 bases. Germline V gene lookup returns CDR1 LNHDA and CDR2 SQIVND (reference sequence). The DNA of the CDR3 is TGTGCCAGTAGTACAGGGCTGAGAGCTGAAGCTTTCTTT. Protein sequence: CASSTGLRAEAFF.

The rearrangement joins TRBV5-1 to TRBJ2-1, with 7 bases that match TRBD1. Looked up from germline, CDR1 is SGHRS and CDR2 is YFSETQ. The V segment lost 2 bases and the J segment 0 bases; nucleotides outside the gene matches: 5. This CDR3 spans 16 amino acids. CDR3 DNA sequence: TGCGCCAGCAGCTTCCCGACAGGGTCCTCCTACAATGAGCAGTTCTTC. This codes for CASSFPTGSSYNEQFF.

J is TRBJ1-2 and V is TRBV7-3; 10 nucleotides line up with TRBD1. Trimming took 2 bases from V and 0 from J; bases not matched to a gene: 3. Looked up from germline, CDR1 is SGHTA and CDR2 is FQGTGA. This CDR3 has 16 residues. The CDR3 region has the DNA TGTGCCAGCAGCTTAGAAGGACAGGGGGCTAACTATGGCTACACCTTC. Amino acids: CASSLEGQGANYGYTF.

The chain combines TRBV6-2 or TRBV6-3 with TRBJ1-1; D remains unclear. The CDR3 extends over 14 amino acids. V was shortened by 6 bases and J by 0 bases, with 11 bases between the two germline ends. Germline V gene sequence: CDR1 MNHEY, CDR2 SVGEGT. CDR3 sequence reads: CASSPLGMNTEAFF. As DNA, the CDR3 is TGTGCCAGCAGCCCACTGGGCATGAACACTGAAGCTTTCTTT.

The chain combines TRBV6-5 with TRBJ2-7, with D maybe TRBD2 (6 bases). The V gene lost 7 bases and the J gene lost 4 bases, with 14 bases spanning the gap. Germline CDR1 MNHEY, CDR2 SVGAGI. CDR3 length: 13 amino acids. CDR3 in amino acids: CASTLNGGYEQYF. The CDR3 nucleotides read TGTGCCAGCACCCTAAACGGGGGTTACGAGCAGTACTTC.